Only a few counts were recorded for the clone carrying this TCR beta chain. The target antigen is unknown. In making TCR beta libraries, quantitative 5'-RACE with molecular barcodes was used. TCRdb re-called the 5' RACE reads through MiXCR, storing one row per CDR3 protein. The profile covers 85,000 to 90,000 distinct CDR3 sequences, with around 25% appearing a single time and around 56% taken by the ten largest. Per germline, CDR1 MNHNS and CDR2 SASEGT. The CDR3 is 16 residues long. V was trimmed by 6 bases and J by 1 base, leaving 15 bases between them. This entry is derived from a study of CD8 T cells in ankylosing spondylitis. Findings and caveats of the study: A TCR beta motif of several highly homologous variants seemed to mark ankylosing spondylitis blood. Some of these motif variants have turned up before, in reports on reactive arthritis synovial fluid and blood.

The source of this sequence is a male donor with ankylosing spondylitis or in good health (not recorded which). The sequencing input was blood, either unsorted or a sorted T cell fraction (not recorded which). The chain combines TRBV6-1 with TRBJ2-2; perhaps TRBD1 as D (5 bases). Here the CDR3 reads CASSPPGSLNTGELFF. DNA of the CDR3: TGTGCCAGCAGCCCACCAGGGTCGTTGAACACCGGGGAGCTGTTTTTT.